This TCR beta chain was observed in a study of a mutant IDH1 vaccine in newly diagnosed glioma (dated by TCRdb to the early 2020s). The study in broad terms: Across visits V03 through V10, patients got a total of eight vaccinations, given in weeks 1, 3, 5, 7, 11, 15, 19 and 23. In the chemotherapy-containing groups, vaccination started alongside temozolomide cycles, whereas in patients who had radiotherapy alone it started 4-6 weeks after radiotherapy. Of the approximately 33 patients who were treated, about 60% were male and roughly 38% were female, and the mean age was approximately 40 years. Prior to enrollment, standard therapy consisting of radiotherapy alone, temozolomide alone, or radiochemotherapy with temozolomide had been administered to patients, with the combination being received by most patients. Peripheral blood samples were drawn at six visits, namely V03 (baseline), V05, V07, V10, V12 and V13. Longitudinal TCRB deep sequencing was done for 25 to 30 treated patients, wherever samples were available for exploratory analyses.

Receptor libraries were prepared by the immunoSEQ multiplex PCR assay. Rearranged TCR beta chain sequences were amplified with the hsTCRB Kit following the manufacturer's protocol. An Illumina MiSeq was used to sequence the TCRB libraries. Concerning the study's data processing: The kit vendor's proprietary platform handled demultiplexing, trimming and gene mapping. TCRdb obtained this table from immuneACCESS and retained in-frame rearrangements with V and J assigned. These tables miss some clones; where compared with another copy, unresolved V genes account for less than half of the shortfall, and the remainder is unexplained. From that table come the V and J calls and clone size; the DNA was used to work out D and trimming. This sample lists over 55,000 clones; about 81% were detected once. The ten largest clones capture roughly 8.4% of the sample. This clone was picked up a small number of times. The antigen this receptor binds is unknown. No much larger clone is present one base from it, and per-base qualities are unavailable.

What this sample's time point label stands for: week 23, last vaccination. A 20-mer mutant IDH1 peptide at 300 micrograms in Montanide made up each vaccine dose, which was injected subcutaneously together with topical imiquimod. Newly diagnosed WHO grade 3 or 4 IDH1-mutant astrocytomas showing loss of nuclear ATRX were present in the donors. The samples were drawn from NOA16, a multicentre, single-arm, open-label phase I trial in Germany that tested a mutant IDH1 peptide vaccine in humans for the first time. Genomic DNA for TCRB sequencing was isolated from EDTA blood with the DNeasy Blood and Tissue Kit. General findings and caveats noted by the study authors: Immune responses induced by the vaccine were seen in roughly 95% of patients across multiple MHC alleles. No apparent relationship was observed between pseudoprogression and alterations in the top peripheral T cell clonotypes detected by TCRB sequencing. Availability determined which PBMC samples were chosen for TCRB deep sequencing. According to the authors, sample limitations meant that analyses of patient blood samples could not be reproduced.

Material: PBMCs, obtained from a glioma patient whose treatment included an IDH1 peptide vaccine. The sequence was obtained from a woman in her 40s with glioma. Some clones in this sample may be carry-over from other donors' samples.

Read as DNA, the sequence is TGTGCCAGCAGTTCCGCAGGGGGCCAGAACACTGAAGCTTTCTTT. Its translation reads: CASSSAGGQNTEAFF. The sequence joins TRBV6-1 to TRBJ1-1; 8 bases in between match TRBD1. Its CDR3 holds 15 amino acids, cysteine through phenylalanine. The sequence is cut down to CDR3 DNA, 45 bases in frame from base 1. Taken from the germline V gene, the CDR1 and CDR2 loops are MNHNS and SASEGT. V ends up 5 bases short and J 1 base short, with an unmatched junction base count of 6.